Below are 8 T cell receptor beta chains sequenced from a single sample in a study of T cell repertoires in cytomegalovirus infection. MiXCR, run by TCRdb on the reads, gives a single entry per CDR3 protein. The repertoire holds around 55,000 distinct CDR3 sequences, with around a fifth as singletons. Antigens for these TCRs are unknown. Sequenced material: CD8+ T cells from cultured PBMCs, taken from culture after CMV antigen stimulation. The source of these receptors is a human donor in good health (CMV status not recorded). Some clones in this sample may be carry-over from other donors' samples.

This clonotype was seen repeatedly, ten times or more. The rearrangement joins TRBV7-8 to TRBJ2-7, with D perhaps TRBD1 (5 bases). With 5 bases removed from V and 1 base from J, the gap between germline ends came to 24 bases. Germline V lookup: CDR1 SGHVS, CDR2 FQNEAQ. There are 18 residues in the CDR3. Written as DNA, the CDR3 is TGTGCCAGCAGCCCTTTCAGGGTAATCGGACCCGCTTCCTACGAGCAGTACTTC. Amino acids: CASSPFRVIGPASYEQYF.

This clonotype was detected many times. As DNA, the CDR3 is TGTGCCAGCAGCTTAAAGGTTTCAGATACGCAGTATTTT. It codes for CASSLKVSDTQYF. The V gene is TRBV7-3, the J gene TRBJ2-3, with D hard to call. The CDR3 sequence is 13 residues long. The germline CDR1 and CDR2 sequences are SGHTA and FQGTGA. V shed 1 base and J shed 4 bases, with 6 bases lying between them.

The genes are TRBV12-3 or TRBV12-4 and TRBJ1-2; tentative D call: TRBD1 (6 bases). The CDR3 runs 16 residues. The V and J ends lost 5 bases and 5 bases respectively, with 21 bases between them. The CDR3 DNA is TGTGCCAGCAGTAGAGGGGGGACTAGGGATCGGTATGGCTACACCTTC. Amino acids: CASSRGGTRDRYGYTF.

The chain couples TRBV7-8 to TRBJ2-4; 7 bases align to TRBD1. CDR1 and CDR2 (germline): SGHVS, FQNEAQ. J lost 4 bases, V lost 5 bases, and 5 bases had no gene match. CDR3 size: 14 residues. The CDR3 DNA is TGTGCCAGCAGCCCACTGGGACAGAAAAACATTCAGTACTTC. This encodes CASSPLGQKNIQYF.

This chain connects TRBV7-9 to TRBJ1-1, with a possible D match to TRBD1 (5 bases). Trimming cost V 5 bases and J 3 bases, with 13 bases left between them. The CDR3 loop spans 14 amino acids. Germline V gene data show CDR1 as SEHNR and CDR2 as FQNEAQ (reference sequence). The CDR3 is CASSVQGSDTEAFF. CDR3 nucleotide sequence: TGTGCCAGCAGCGTCCAGGGTTCGGACACTGAAGCTTTCTTT.

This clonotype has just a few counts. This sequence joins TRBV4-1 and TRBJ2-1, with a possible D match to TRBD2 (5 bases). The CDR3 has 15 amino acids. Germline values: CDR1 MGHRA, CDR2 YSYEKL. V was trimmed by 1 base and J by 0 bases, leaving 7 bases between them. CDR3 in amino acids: CASSQGGSSYNEQFF. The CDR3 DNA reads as TGCGCCAGCAGCCAAGGAGGGTCCTCCTACAATGAGCAGTTCTTC.

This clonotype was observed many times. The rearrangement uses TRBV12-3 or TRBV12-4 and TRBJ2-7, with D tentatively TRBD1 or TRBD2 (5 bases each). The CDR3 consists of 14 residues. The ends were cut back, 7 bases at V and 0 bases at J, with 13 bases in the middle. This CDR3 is CASTPRDRSYEQYF. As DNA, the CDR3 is TGTGCCAGCACCCCCCGGGACCGCTCCTACGAGCAGTACTTC.

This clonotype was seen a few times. CDR3 protein: CASSPRSSWAEAFF. CDR3 DNA: TGTGCCAGCAGCCCGAGATCGTCTTGGGCTGAAGCTTTCTTT. V is TRBV7-6 and J is TRBJ1-1; no firm D call. CDR1 is SGHVS, CDR2 FNYEAQ, per germline. There are 14 residues in the CDR3. The ends were cut back, 5 bases at V and 6 bases at J, with 16 bases in the middle.